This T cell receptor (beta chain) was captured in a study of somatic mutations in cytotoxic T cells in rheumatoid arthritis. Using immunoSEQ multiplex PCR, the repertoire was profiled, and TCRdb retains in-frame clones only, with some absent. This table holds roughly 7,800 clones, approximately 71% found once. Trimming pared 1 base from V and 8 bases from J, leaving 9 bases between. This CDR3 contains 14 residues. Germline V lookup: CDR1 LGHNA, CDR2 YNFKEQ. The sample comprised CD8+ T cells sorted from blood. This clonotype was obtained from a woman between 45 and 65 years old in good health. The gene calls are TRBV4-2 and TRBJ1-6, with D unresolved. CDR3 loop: CASSQANSDSPLHF. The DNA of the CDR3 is TGTGCCAGCAGCCAAGCAAACAGTGATTCACCCCTCCACTTT.